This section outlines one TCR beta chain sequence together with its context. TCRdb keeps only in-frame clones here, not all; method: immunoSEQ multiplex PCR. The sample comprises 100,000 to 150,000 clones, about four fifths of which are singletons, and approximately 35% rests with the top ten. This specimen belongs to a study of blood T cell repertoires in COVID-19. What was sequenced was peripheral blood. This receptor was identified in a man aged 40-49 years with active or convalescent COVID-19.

CDR3 sequence reads: CASSENGGLRNTEAFF. In DNA form, the CDR3 reads TGTGCCAGCAGTGAAAACGGCGGGCTGCGGAACACTGAAGCTTTCTTT. The chain is built from TRBV25-1 and TRBJ1-1, with D unresolved. Germline V gene sequence: CDR1 MGHDK, CDR2 SYGVNS. CDR3 length equals 16 residues. V shed 2 bases and J shed 1 base, with 14 bases lying between them.